This entry describes one T cell receptor (beta chain). Its antigen is unidentified. The record originates from a study of cytomegalovirus exposure and HLA in healthy donors. General observations from the study: In a later analysis, several top co-occurrence clusters appeared linked to parvovirus B19, influenza, CMV and Epstein-Barr virus.

V was clipped by 5 bases and J by 4 bases; unmatched bases: 7. This CDR3 spans 14 amino acids. Germline assignment: CDR1 LNHDA and CDR2 SQIVND (reference sequence). The PCR contained 60 Vbeta and 13 Jbeta primers. Sequencing used immunoSEQ multiplex PCR; TCRdb keeps in-frame clones, though not all of them. The sample records nearly 110,000 clones, approximately 79% being singletons. The rearrangement links TRBV19 to TRBJ1-2, with 7 bases aligning to TRBD1. The sample consisted of PBMCs. The sequence was collected from a woman aged 40 to 50 in good health and CMV-seropositive. CDR3 bases: TGTGCCAGTAGTTCTAGTGGGACAGTCTATGGCTACACCTTC. This encodes CASSSSGTVYGYTF. Drawing the rest from reference TRBV19 and TRBJ1-2, the complete variable domain is DGGITQSPKYLFRKEGQNVTLSCEQNLNHDAMYWYRQDPGQGLRLIYYSQIVNDFQKGDIAEGYSVSREKKESFPLTVTSAQKNPTAFYLCASSSSGTVYGYTFGSGTRLTVV.